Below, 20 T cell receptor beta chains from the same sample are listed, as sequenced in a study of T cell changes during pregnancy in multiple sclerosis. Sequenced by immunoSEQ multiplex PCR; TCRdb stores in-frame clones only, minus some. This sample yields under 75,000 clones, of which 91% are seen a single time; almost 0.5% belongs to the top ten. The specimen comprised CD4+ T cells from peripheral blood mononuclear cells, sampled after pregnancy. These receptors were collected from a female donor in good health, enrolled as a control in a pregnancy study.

The DNA of the CDR3 is TGTGCCAGCAGCATAAACAGGCCGAACACCGGGGAGCTGTTTTTT. Protein product: CASSINRPNTGELFF. This chain joins TRBV7-2 and TRBJ2-2; possible D gene TRBD1, 5 bases. Germline values: CDR1 SGHTA, CDR2 FQGNSA. The CDR3 sequence is 15 residues long. The V gene lost 5 bases and the J gene lost 0 bases, with 10 bases spanning the gap. Complete variable domain (other parts from reference TRBV7-2 and TRBJ2-2): GAGVSQSPSNKVTEKGKDVELRCDPISGHTALYWYRQSLGQGLEFLIYFQGNSAPDKSGLPSDRFSAERTGGSVSTLTIQRTQQEDSAVYLCASSINRPNTGELFFGEGSRLTVL.

The CDR3 loop reads CAWSLGAGEQYF. In DNA, the CDR3 is TGTGCCTGGAGTTTGGGAGCAGGCGAGCAGTACTTC. The chain employs TRBV30 and TRBJ2-7; maybe TRBD2 (5 bases). Germline assignment: CDR1 GTSNPN and CDR2 SVGIG (reference sequence). Trimming removed 2 bases from V and 6 bases from J, with 11 bases in between. The CDR3 extends over 12 amino acids.

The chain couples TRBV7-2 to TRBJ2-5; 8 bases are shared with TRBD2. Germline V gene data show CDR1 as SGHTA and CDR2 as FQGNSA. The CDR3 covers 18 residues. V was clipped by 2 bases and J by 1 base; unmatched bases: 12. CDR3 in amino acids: CASSLFSVGGAVQETQYF. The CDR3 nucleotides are TGTGCCAGCAGCTTATTCTCCGTCGGGGGGGCCGTCCAAGAGACCCAGTACTTC.

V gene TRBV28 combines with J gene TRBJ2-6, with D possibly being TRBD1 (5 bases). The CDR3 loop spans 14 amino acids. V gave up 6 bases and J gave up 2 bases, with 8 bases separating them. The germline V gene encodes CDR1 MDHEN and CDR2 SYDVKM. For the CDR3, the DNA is TGTGCCAGCAGGACAGCAACTGGGGCCAACGTCCTGACTTTC. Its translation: CASRTATGANVLTF.

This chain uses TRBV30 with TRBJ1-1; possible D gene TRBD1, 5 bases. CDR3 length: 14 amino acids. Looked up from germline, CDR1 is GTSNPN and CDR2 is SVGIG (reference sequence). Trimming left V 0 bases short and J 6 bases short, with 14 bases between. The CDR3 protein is CAWSVLRGGAEAFF. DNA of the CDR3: TGTGCCTGGAGTGTACTTCGGGGGGGGGCTGAAGCTTTCTTT.

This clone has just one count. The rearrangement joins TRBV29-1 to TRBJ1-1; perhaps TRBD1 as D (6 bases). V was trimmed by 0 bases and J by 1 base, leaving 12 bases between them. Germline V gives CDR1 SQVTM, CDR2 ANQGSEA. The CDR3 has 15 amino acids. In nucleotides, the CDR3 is TGCAGCGTTGAAGAAGCGTGGACAGCGAACACTGAAGCTTTCTTT. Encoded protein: CSVEEAWTANTEAFF.

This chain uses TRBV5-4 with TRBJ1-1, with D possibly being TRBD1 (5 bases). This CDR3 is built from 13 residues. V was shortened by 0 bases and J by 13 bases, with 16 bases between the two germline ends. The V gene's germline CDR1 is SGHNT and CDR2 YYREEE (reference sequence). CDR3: CASSLDSGRGVFF. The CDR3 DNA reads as TGTGCCAGCAGCTTGGATTCAGGACGGGGGGTTTTCTTT.

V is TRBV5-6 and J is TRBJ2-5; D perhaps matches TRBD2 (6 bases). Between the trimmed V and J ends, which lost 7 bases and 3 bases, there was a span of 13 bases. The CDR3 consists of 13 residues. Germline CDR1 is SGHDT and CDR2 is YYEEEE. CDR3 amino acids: CASGRTPEETQYF. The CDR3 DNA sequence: TGTGCCAGCGGGAGGACTCCCGAAGAGACCCAGTACTTC.

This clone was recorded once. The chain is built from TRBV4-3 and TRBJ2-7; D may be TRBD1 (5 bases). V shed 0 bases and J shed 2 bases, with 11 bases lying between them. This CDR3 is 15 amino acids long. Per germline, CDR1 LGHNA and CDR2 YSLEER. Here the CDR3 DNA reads TGCGCCAGCAGCCAAGATAGTCGACAGCCCTACGAGCAGTACTTC. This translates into CASSQDSRQPYEQYF.

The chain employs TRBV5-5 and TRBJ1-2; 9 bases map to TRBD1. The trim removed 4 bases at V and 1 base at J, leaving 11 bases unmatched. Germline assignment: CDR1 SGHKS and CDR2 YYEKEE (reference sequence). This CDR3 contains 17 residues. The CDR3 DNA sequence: TGTGCCAGCAGCCCGAGGACAGGGGACAATATTAACTATGGCTACACCTTC. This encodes CASSPRTGDNINYGYTF. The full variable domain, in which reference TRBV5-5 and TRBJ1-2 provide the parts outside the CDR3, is DAGVTQSPTHLIKTRGQQVTLRCSPISGHKSVSWYQQVLGQGPQFIFQYYEKEERGRGNFPDRFSARQFPNYSSELNVNALLLGDSALYLCASSPRTGDNINYGYTFGSGTRLTVV.

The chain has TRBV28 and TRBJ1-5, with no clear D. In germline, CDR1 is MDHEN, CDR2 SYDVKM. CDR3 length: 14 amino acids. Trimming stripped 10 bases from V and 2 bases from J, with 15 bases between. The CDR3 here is CATAGVGGNQPQHF. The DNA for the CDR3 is TGTGCCACCGCCGGGGTTGGCGGCAATCAGCCCCAGCATTTT.

The CDR3 protein is CASSMWQITEAFF. The CDR3 region has the DNA TGTGCCAGTAGTATGTGGCAGATCACTGAAGCTTTCTTT. The rearrangement uses TRBV19 and TRBJ1-1, with D unclear. The CDR3 length is 13 residues. CDR1 and CDR2 from the germline V gene are LNHDA and SQIVND (reference sequence). V lost 3 bases and J lost 4, with 9 bases in between.

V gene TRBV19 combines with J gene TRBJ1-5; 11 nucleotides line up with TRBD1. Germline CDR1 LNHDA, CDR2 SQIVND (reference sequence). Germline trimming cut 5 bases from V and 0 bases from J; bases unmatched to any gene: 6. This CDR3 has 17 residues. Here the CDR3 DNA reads TGTGCCAGTAGTTGGACAGGGGGCGTCGATAGCAATCAGCCCCAGCATTTT. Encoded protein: CASSWTGGVDSNQPQHF.

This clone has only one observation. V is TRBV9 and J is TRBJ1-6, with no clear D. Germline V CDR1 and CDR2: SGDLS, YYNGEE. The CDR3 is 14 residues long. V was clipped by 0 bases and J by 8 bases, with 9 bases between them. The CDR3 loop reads CASSVADFDSPLHF. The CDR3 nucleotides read TGTGCCAGCAGCGTAGCCGACTTCGATTCACCCCTCCACTTT.

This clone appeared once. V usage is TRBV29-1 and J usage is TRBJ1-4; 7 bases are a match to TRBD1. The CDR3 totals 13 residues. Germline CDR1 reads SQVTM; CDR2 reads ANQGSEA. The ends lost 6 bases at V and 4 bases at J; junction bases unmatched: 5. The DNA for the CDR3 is TGCAGCGTGGGGACAGACCTTAATGAAAAACTGTTTTTT. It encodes CSVGTDLNEKLFF.

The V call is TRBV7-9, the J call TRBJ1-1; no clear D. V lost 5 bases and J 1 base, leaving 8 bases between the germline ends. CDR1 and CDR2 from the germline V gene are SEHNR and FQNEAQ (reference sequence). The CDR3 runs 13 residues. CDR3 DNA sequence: TGTGCCAGCAGCCAAGCCGCGAACACTGAAGCTTTCTTT. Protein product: CASSQAANTEAFF.

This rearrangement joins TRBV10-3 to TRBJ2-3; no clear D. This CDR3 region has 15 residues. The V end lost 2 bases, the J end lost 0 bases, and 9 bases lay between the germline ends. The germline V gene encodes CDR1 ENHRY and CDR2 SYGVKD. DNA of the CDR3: TGTGCCATCAGTGAGAGTGTCGGTAGCACAGATACGCAGTATTTT. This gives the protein CAISESVGSTDTQYF.

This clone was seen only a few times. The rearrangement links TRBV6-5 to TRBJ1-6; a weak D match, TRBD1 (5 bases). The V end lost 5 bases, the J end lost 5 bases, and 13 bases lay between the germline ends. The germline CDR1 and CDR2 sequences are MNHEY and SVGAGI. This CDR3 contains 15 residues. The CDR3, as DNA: TGTGCCAGCAGTAGATTTAAGGGGAATAATTCACCCCTCCACTTT. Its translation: CASSRFKGNNSPLHF.

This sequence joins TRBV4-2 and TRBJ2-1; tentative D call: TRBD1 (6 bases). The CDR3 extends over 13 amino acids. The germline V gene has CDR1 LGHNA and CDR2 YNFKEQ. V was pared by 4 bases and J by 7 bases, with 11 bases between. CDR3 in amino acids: CASSRDTPNEQFF. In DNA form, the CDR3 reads TGTGCCAGCAGCCGGGACACCCCTAATGAGCAGTTCTTC.

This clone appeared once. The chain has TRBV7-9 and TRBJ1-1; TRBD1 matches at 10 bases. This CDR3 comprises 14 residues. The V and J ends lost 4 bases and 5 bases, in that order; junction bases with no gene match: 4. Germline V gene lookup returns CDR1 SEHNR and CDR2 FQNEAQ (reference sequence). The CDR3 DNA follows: TGTGCCAGCAGCTCGCAGGACAGGGGGACTGAAGCTTTCTTT. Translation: CASSSQDRGTEAFF.